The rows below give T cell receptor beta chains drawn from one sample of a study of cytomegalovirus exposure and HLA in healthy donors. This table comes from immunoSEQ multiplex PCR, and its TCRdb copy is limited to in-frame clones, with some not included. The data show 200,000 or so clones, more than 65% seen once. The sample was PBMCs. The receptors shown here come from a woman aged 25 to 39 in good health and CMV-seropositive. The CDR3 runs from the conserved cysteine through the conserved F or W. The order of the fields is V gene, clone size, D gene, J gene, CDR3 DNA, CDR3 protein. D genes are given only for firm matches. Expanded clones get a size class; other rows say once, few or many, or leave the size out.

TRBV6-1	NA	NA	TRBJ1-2	TGTGCCAGCAGTGAAGGCGGCGACTTCTATGGCTACACCTTC	CASSEGGDFYGYTF
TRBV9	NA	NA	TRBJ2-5	TGTGCCAGCAGCGTAGGAATCGGGAACCAAGACCAAGAGACCCAGTACTTC	CASSVGIGNQDQETQYF
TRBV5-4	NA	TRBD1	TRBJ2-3	TGTGCCAGCAGCTTACAGGGGGGCACAGATACGCAGTATTTT	CASSLQGGTDTQYF
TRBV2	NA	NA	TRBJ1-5	TGTGCCAGCAGAAAAGACAGCATCAATCAGCCCCAGCATTTT	CASRKDSINQPQHF
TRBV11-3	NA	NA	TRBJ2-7	TGTGCCAGCAGCTTAGCCGGCAGGGCTGAGGAGCAGTACTTC	CASSLAGRAEEQYF
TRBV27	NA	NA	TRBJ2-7	TGTGCCAGCACCTCACCACTGGGGCACGAGCAGTACTTC	CASTSPLGHEQYF
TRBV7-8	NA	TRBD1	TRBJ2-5	TGTGCCAGCAGCTCCTACCGGGACAGGGGTTCTGAGACCCAGTACTTC	CASSSYRDRGSETQYF
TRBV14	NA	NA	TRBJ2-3	TGTGCCAGCAGCCGCCTAAGTGGCTTGGGCTTCACGCAGTATTTT	CASSRLSGLGFTQYF
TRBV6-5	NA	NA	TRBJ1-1	TGTGCCAGTCGACAGTCCCTCAACACTGAAGCTTTCTTT	CASRQSLNTEAFF
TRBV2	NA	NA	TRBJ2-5	TGTGCCAGCTGGTTCGGGGACTTCCAAGAGACCCAGTACTTC	CASWFGDFQETQYF
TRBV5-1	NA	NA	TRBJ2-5	TGCGCCAGCAGCTTGTGGGGGGTTGGGGAGACCCAGTACTTC	CASSLWGVGETQYF
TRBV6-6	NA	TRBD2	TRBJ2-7	TGTGCCAGCAGCTTTAACTTTGGACTAGCGGCCTTGGAGCAGTACTTC	CASSFNFGLAALEQYF
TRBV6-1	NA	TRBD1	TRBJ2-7	TGTGCCAGCAGTGACAGCGTAAGTGGGACAGTAAGGTACGAGCAGTACTTC	CASSDSVSGTVRYEQYF
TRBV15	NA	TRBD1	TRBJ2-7	TGTGCCACCAGCAGAGACCAGGGGGCCTACGAGCAGTACTTC	CATSRDQGAYEQYF
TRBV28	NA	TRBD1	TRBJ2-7	TGTGCCAGCAGTCCCACAGGGGTTATATCCTACGAGCAGTACTTC	CASSPTGVISYEQYF
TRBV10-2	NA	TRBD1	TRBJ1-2	TGCGCCAGCAGTGTTTACAGGGGGCGAGCGGATGGCTACACCTTC	CASSVYRGRADGYTF
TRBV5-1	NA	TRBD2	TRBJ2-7	TGCGCCAGCAGCTTGGTGGGCCCGGGGGGCTCCTACGAGCAGTACTTC	CASSLVGPGGSYEQYF
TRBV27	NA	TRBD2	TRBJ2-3	TGTGCCAGCAGTTCTGGGACTAGCGGGAGGAGGTTGAGGACAGATACGCAGTATTTT	CASSSGTSGRRLRTDTQYF
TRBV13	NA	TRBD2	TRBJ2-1	TGTGCCAGCAGCTTAGCGCTAGCGGGAAACAATGAGCAGTTCTTC	CASSLALAGNNEQFF
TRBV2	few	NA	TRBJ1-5	TGTGCCAGCAACAGGGTACGTAGCAATCAGCCCCAGCATTTT	CASNRVRSNQPQHF
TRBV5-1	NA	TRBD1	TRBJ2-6	TGCGCCAGCAGCTTCGGGACAGGGGGATCAATTTCTGGGGCCAACGTCCTGACTTTC	CASSFGTGGSISGANVLTF
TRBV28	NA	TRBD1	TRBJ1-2	TGTGCCAGCGGAGATCTCGACAGGGCTGACGGCTACACCTTC	CASGDLDRADGYTF
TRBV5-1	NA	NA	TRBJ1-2	TGCGCCAGCATGGAGGGCGGCAGCTCGTATGGCTACACCTTC	CASMEGGSSYGYTF
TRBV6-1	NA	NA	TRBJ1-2	TGTGCCAGCAGTCAAGAACAGGGCCTACGGGTCTATGGCTACACCTTC	CASSQEQGLRVYGYTF
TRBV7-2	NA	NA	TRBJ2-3	TGTGCCAGCAGCTACTCAGGCGATACGCAGTATTTT	CASSYSGDTQYF
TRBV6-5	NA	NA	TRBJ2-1	TGTGCCAGCAATCAGGGGACTGAGCAGTTCTTC	CASNQGTEQFF
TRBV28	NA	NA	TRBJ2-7	TGTGCCAGCAGTCGGGACATGGTCTACGAGCAGTACTTC	CASSRDMVYEQYF
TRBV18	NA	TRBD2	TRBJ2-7	TGTGCCAGCTCAGTCAGCGGGAGGGCCGCAGGAGACGAGCAGTACTTC	CASSVSGRAAGDEQYF
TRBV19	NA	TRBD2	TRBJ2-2	TGTGCCAGTTCTGGGGGGGCGAACACCGGGGAGCTGTTTTTT	CASSGGANTGELFF
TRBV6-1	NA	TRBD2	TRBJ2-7	TGTGCCAACGGGGGGACGTACGAGCAGTACTTC	CANGGTYEQYF
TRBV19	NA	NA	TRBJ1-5	TGTGCCAGTAGTAAAGGCCCTGGGCCGACAAATCAGCCCCAGCATTTT	CASSKGPGPTNQPQHF
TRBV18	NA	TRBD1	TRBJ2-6	TGTGCCAGCTCACCGCCTAACAGGGGACGGGCCAACGTCCTGACTTTC	CASSPPNRGRANVLTF
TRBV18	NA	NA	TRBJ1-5	TGTGCCAGCTCACCGACACAAGATCAGCCCCAGCATTTT	CASSPTQDQPQHF
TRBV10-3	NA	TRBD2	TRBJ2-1	TGTGCCATCAGTGAGTCGACTAGCGGGAGGGCCTATGAGCAGTTCTTC	CAISESTSGRAYEQFF
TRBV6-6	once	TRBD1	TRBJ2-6	TGTGCCAGCAGCACGGGACAGTGGAACGTCCTGACTTTC	CASSTGQWNVLTF
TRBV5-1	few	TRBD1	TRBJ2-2	TGCGCCAGCAGCTACGCTACAGGGGGCGCCCCCGGGGAGCTGTTTTTT	CASSYATGGAPGELFF
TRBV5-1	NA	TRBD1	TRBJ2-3	TGCGCCAGCAGCTTGGGGCAGGGGGCCTGGGATACGCAGTATTTT	CASSLGQGAWDTQYF
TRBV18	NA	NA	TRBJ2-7	TGTGCCAGCTCACCCATGACAGCTACCTACGAGCAGTACTTC	CASSPMTATYEQYF
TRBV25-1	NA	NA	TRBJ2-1	TGTGCCAGCAGTGAATATAGGAGTAGGAAGTTCTTC	CASSEYRSRKFF
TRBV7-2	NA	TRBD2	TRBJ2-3	TGTGCCAGCAGCTTAACTAGCGGGAGTTCAGATACGCAGTATTTT	CASSLTSGSSDTQYF
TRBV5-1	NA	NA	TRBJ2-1	TGCGCCAGCAGCTTGGAACGGGCAGGGGCCGGTGAGCAGTTCTTC	CASSLERAGAGEQFF
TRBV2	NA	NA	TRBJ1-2	TGTGCCAGCACGGTCGAAACCAACAACTATGGCTACACCTTC	CASTVETNNYGYTF
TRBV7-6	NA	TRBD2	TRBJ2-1	TGTGCCAGCAGCTTGGCAGGGGGACTAGCGGGAGTAGAGGATGAGCAGTTCTTC	CASSLAGGLAGVEDEQFF
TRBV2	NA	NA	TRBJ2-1	TGTGCCAGCGGAGGGCGTGGGTACAATGAGCAGTTCTTC	CASGGRGYNEQFF
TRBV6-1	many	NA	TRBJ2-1	TGTGCCAGCAGACAGGACTCCTACAATGAGCAGTTCTTC	CASRQDSYNEQFF
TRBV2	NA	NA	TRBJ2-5	TGTGCCAGCAGAGTCATGCCGGGACATCAAGAGACCCAGTACTTC	CASRVMPGHQETQYF
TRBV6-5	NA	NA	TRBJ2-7	TGTGCCAGCAGTCCGCGGGGAATCTACGAGCAGTACTTC	CASSPRGIYEQYF
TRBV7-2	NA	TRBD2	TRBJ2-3	TGTGCCAGCAGCCAACTAGCGTCCTTAGCAGATACGCAGTATTTT	CASSQLASLADTQYF
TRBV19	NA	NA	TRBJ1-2	TGTGCCAGTAGTATAGAAGCCGGGGTCAGTAATGGCTACACCTTC	CASSIEAGVSNGYTF